The next 5 T cell receptor beta chains were all read from a single sample in a study of blood T cells in healthy people across ages. PCR was performed a second time for roughly 6 to 12 cycles using a sample-barcoded 5' primer and a J-beta primer mix. TCRdb fed the 5' RACE reads into MiXCR, producing one record per CDR3 protein. Of 550,000 to 600,000 distinct CDR3 sequences listed, 27% were seen once; the top ten hold around 20%. Sequenced material: blood. All receptors come from a woman between 65 and 79 years old in good health.

This clonotype has a single count. The chain uses TRBV5-1 and TRBJ2-1, with D perhaps matching TRBD2 (7 bases). The end of the DNA aligns better with TRBJ2-7, so the J call may be wrong. CDR1 and CDR2 (germline): SGHRS, YFSETQ. The CDR3 length is 17 residues. The CDR3 region is CASSLMSRGDTSYEQYF. For the CDR3, the DNA is TGCGCCAGCAGCTTGATGTCCCGGGGGGACACCTCCTACGAGCAGTACTTC.

The genes are TRBV4-3 and TRBJ2-1, with TRBD2 matching 12 bases. Germline assignment: CDR1 LGHNA and CDR2 YSLEER. The CDR3 is 16 amino acids. After removal of 0 bases from V and 5 bases from J, the junction contained 2 bases not matched to a gene. CDR3 in amino acids: CASSQELAGGHNEQFF. CDR3 coding DNA: TGCGCCAGCAGCCAAGAACTAGCGGGGGGCCACAATGAGCAGTTCTTC.

The CDR3 region is CASSLESGNEKLFF. The CDR3, as DNA: TGCGCCAGCAGCTTGGAAAGTGGTAATGAAAAACTGTTTTTT. The J gene is TRBJ1-4, the V gene TRBV5-1, with D uncertain. CDR1 SGHRS and CDR2 YFSETQ come from the germline V gene. V was shortened by 0 bases and J by 4 bases, with 7 bases between the two germline ends. The CDR3 is made up of 14 amino acids. The whole variable domain, filled in from reference TRBV5-1 and TRBJ1-4, reads KAGVTQTPRYLIKTRGQQVTLSCSPISGHRSVSWYQQTPGQGLQFLFEYFSETQRNKGNFPGRFSGRQFSNSRSEMNVSTLELGDSALYLCASSLESGNEKLFFGSGTQLSVL.

This clonotype has only one observation. A junction boundary mismatches the germline segment, possibly from a read error. The chain has TRBV28 and TRBJ2-5; D uncertain. CDR1 and CDR2 from the germline V gene are MDHEN and SYDVKM. There are 11 residues in the CDR3. The DNA of the CDR3 is TGTGCCAGCAGTCCCTCGACGACCCGGTACTTC. It yields the protein CASSPSTTRYF.

This clonotype has just a few counts. V gene TRBV10-3 combines with J gene TRBJ2-7, with D possibly being TRBD1 (5 bases). The CDR3 is 15 amino acids. Germline V gene data show CDR1 as ENHRY and CDR2 as SYGVKD. V was shortened by 7 bases and J by 1 base, with 17 bases between the two germline ends. CDR3 in DNA: TGTGCCATCAAGACAGAGTCCTCCCTATCCTACGAGCAGTACTTC. As protein: CAIKTESSLSYEQYF.